This TCR beta chain stems from a study of human T cells and chemical hapten exposure. Study-level background: Sensitization employed 2% DPC on about 2 cm by about 2 cm of upper inner arm skin. Throughout a study of 20 to 25 weeks, patients underwent weekly scalp administration of diphenylcyclopropenone doses. DPC (0.01%) was patch tested on the upper back and read at 6 days.

This clonotype was seen a few times. V was shortened by 3 bases and J by 6 bases, with 8 bases between the two germline ends. The V gene's germline CDR1 is LNHDA and CDR2 SQIVND (reference sequence). This CDR3 is built from 13 residues. Time point denoted: patch test 2, 6 weeks after DPC sensitization. Sample treatment: therapeutic diphenylcyclopropenone sensitization with weekly scalp DPC. The authors' total RNA extraction used unfractionated whole blood. MiXCR, applied by TCRdb to the RACE reads, yields one record per CDR3 protein. The sample carries about 100,000 distinct CDR3 sequences, approximately 10% recorded once.

The sequence was collected from a woman aged 40-49 years with alopecia areata. Some clones in this sample may be carry-over from other donors' samples. This sequence joins TRBV19 and TRBJ2-2; no reliable D call. This specimen was whole blood, taken in connection with sensitization to the hapten diphenylcyclopropenone (DPC). CDR3 protein: CASSIVLAGELFF. As DNA, the CDR3 is TGTGCCAGTAGTATCGTTCTCGCCGGGGAGCTGTTTTTT.